Sequencing of this TCR beta chain was carried out in a study of identical twins (dated by TCRdb to 2016 to 2018). Regarding the complete study: TCR alpha and beta repertoires from monozygotic twins, unrelated adults of various ages and cord blood were deep-sequenced to test whether fetal clonotypes persist. Replicate twin experiments were performed at different times using different library preparation protocols to rule out contamination.

This clonotype has a handful of counts. The antigen this receptor binds is unknown. Per-base qualities were not stored, and no clone one base away is much larger. V loses 0 bases of germline sequence and J loses 6 bases, and the interval between the two ends is 12 bases. The CDR3 has 15 amino acids, counting the end cysteine and phenylalanine. Left in the record is the CDR3 DNA by itself, 45 bases read in frame from the first base. CDR1 and CDR2 are drawn from the germline V gene: MNHEY, SVGEGT. Only healthy Caucasian donors were included. Three pairs of female monozygotic twins, all aged 18 to 29 years, were included in the twin cohort. Positive isolation kits from Invitrogen were used to isolate CD4+ and CD8+ T cell populations. Here is what the overall study found, with its caveats: Recombination models systematically underestimated out-of-frame TCR alpha sharing in monozygotic twins but agreed with sharing between unrelated individuals. Compared with coincidental sharing between unrelated individuals, out-of-frame TCR alpha sequences shared between twins showed an excess of sequences with low generation probability. Abundant cord blood beta clonotypes carried fewer insertions; young adult naive repertoires showed a weaker similar trend, while memory repertoires showed none. Invariant T cells such as MAIT and iNKT could partly confound zero-insertion analyses, though diverse VJ usage argued against this for most clonotypes. Because the same donors could not be followed over many years, the conclusions depended on cross-sectional statistical analysis. In beta out-of-frame sequences, excess twin sharing was weaker, because having fewer shared sequences lowered the signal-to-noise ratio.

Library prep was done by 5' RACE. TCRdb records Illumina HiSeq 2000 as the sequencer. Template switching introduced a universal primer binding site; the final cDNA contained a unique molecular identifier, enabling accurate counting of TCR cDNA molecules. First-strand cDNA for TCR alpha and beta chains was synthesized from specific primers in the conserved constant-segment region. To control for contamination, every cDNA library was double barcoded, receiving both a SMART-Mk sample barcode and Illumina barcodes. TruSeq adapter sequences, together with Illumina sample barcodes, were added in two successive PCR steps. Sequencing of the TCR alpha and beta cDNA libraries was done on the Illumina HiSeq platform using custom primers. In the paper's pipeline: MiGEC was used to process raw reads and extract unique molecular identifiers, and MiXCR was used to find CDR3 positions. Recombination models were inferred per individual with the repgenHMM and IGoR tools using an EM algorithm. The analysis of shared clonotypes was done with the tcR package in R, with sharing normalized by the product of cloneset sizes. To study raw recombination without the effects of thymic and clonal selection, out-of-frame nonproductive sequences were analyzed. The raw public reads went through TCRdb reprocessing: fastp at Q25, MiXCR clone calling, in-frame beta chains kept. Entries that share a CDR3 protein sequence are merged under the most common genes and DNA. The V and J calls and clone size are TCRdb's, not the authors'. Across this sample there are 400,000 to 550,000 distinct CDR3 sequences, with approximately 15% seen only once. Approximately 0.98% of the sample goes to the ten largest clones.

The same sample was also studied in work on yellow fever vaccine responses in identical twins. As noted in the second study: The T cell response to vaccination in identical twins was reported by the authors to appear partly convergent and partly personalized. In the study, vaccine-responding T cell clones were precisely tracked in identical twins.

Here the chain combines TRBV6-2 or TRBV6-3 and TRBJ1-5, with no confidently assigned D gene. This TCR came from a young woman in good health. Source material: CD4+ T cells sorted from blood. The DNA sequence is given as TGTGCCAGCAGTTACTCGGGAGGGTTCGGTCAGCCCCAGCATTTT. The encoded protein is CASSYSGGFGQPQHF.